This T cell receptor beta chain was profiled in a study of T cell responses to AZD1222 COVID-19 vaccine. The study's findings and limits: Mostly white British, mostly female donors; authors suggested clonal diversity may be underestimated. Only a handful of AZD1222 recipients, six or seven in all, had baseline seropositivity. The study found Spike-specific TCR breadth and depth rose after two AZD1222 doses.

Sequenced by immunoSEQ multiplex PCR; TCRdb stores in-frame clones only, minus some. The sample contains 120,000 to 150,000 clones, around 91% of which appear only once. V was pared by 1 base and J by 4 bases, with 7 bases between. The germline V gene has CDR1 SQVTM and CDR2 ANQGSEA. CDR3 size: 12 residues. In regard to this clone: Its target is unknown.

The chain couples TRBV29-1 to TRBJ1-2; TRBD1 is a possible D gene (5 bases). The sample was peripheral blood, taken on day 0 of AZD1222 vaccination. The receptor was derived from an adult in good health. For the CDR3, the DNA is TGCAGCGTTGAAGGGGGGAGCTATGGCTACACCTTC. Protein product: CSVEGGSYGYTF.